This entry lists 32 T cell receptor beta chains sequenced from one sample in a study of cytomegalovirus exposure and HLA in healthy donors (dated by TCRdb to about 2017). The method was the immunoSEQ multiplex PCR assay. The multiplex PCR relied on a mix of 60 forward primers for TCR Vbeta segments and 13 reverse primers for TCR Jbeta segments. This is the immuneACCESS table as TCRdb keeps it, with only in-frame sequences that have V and J called. A part of the clones is gone; compared with another copy, unresolved V genes explain less than half, and the rest is unexplained. The sample table records some 140,000 clones; over 70% of these occur just once. Approximately 1.5% of the sample belongs to the ten largest clones. The sample consisted of PBMCs. The origin of the receptors is a woman aged 18-29 years in good health and CMV-seronegative.

This clone was seen only a few times. The chain employs TRBV6-5 and TRBJ2-7; the match to TRBD1 covers 7 bases. V shed 5 bases and J 0 bases; nucleotides not matched to a gene: 4. There are 14 residues in the CDR3. CDR1 is MNHEY, CDR2 SVGAGI, per germline. The CDR3 spells CASSAQGSSYEQYF. DNA of the CDR3: TGTGCCAGCAGTGCACAGGGGAGCTCCTACGAGCAGTACTTC.

This clone appeared once. The chain carries TRBV30 and TRBJ2-5, with TRBD2 matching over 10 bases. The V gene's germline CDR1 is GTSNPN and CDR2 SVGIG (reference sequence). There are 15 residues in the CDR3. J lost 1 base, V lost 0 bases, and 2 bases had no gene match. The CDR3 DNA sequence: TGTGCCTGGAGTGTTACTAGCGGGGCCCAAGAGACCCAGTACTTC. This translates into CAWSVTSGAQETQYF.

In its sample, this clone was seen a few times. The V gene is TRBV7-2, the J gene TRBJ2-2; D gene ambiguous. Trimming left V 5 bases short and J 6 bases short, with 16 bases between. The CDR3 contains 15 residues. Germline CDR1 SGHTA, CDR2 FQGNSA. As DNA, the CDR3 is TGTGCCAGCAGCCCTTCCCTCCTAGGCCCCGGGGAGCTGTTTTTT. Translated, it gives CASSPSLLGPGELFF. Full variable domain (outside the CDR3, taken from reference TRBV7-2 and TRBJ2-2): GAGVSQSPSNKVTEKGKDVELRCDPISGHTALYWYRQSLGQGLEFLIYFQGNSAPDKSGLPSDRFSAERTGGSVSTLTIQRTQQEDSAVYLCASSPSLLGPGELFFGEGSRLTVL.

This clone showed up just a few times. The genes are TRBV6-5 and TRBJ1-5; D not certain. Trimming cost V 6 bases and J 0 bases, with 12 bases left between them. This CDR3 is built from 15 residues. Germline lookup yields CDR1 MNHEY and CDR2 SVGAGI. CDR3 region: CASSLSPFSNQPQHF. CDR3 coding DNA: TGTGCCAGCAGCCTATCCCCCTTTAGCAATCAGCCCCAGCATTTT.

This clone was seen only a few times. The chain employs TRBV19 and TRBJ2-1; D possibly corresponds to TRBD1 (5 bases). The CDR3 extends over 13 amino acids. The ends were cut back, 7 bases at V and 4 bases at J, with 11 bases in the middle. Germline CDR1 and CDR2: LNHDA and SQIVND (reference sequence). The CDR3 nucleotides are TGTGCCAGTACCATGACAGAATACAATGAGCAGTTCTTC. Its translation: CASTMTEYNEQFF.

This clone occurred a few times. A read error may account for a junction end that differs from germline. The chain combines TRBV2 with TRBJ2-1; weak D call: TRBD2 (6 bases). There are 14 residues in the CDR3. CDR1 is SNHLY, CDR2 FYNNEI, per germline. CDR3: CASREISGSNELLF. As DNA, the CDR3 is TGTGCCAGCAGGGAGATTAGCGGATCCAATGAGCTGCTCTTC.

This sequence joins TRBV30 and TRBJ1-5; tentatively, D is TRBD1 (5 bases). V lost 0 bases and J 6 bases, leaving 12 bases between the germline ends. CDR1 and CDR2 from the germline V gene are GTSNPN and SVGIG (reference sequence). This CDR3 has 14 amino acids. DNA for the CDR3: TGTGCCTGGAGTGTTTCGGGGGGAACTCAGCCCCAGCATTTT. It yields the protein CAWSVSGGTQPQHF.

V usage is TRBV4-1 and J usage is TRBJ1-5; TRBD1 might be the D (6 bases). CDR1 is MGHRA, CDR2 YSYEKL, per germline. The CDR3 contains 15 residues. Trimming removed 0 bases from V and 6 bases from J, with 12 bases in between. The CDR3: CASSQERGAGQPQHF. CDR3 DNA sequence: TGCGCCAGCAGCCAAGAGCGGGGGGCCGGTCAGCCCCAGCATTTT.

To note about this clone: Other DNA sequences in this sample translate to the same CDR3. V gene TRBV20-1 combines with J gene TRBJ2-7; D might be TRBD1 (5 bases). The CDR3 totals 11 residues. Trimming pared 6 bases from V and 0 bases from J, leaving 6 bases between. Germline V CDR1 and CDR2: DFQATT, SNEGSKA (reference sequence). The CDR3 spells CSARDSYEQYF. The CDR3 DNA reads TGCAGTGCCAGGGACTCCTACGAGCAGTACTTC.

The chain recombines TRBV28 with TRBJ1-1, with D maybe TRBD1 (6 bases). V lost 4 bases and J lost 13, with 25 bases in between. CDR3 length: 15 amino acids. CDR1 and CDR2 (germline): MDHEN, SYDVKM. The CDR3 sequence is CASSYTGLGGYKGFF. The CDR3 region has the DNA TGTGCCAGCAGTTATACAGGGTTGGGTGGCTATAAGGGTTTCTTT. The whole variable domain, remainder taken from reference TRBV28 and TRBJ1-1, is DVKVTQSSRYLVKRTGEKVFLECVQDMDHENMFWYRQDPGLGLRLIYFSYDVKMKEKGDIPEGYSVSREKKERFSLILESASTNQTSMYLCASSYTGLGGYKGFFGQGTRLTVV.

This chain uses TRBV15 with TRBJ1-4; no clear D. CDR1 is LNHNV, CDR2 YYDKDF, per germline (reference sequence). V was pared by 2 bases and J by 0 bases, with 7 bases between. The CDR3 is 15 amino acids. CDR3 in amino acids: CATSRLKATNEKLFF. The DNA of the CDR3 is TGTGCCACCAGCAGACTAAAAGCAACTAATGAAAAACTGTTTTTT.

The chain joins TRBV27 to TRBJ2-7; tentative D call: TRBD1 (5 bases). CDR1 is MNHEY, CDR2 SMNVEV, per germline (reference sequence). CDR3 length: 11 residues. Trimming took off 4 bases at V and 9 bases at J, with 10 bases between the two ends. The CDR3 reads CASSSTGAQYF. The CDR3 DNA follows: TGTGCCAGCAGTTCCACAGGCGCGCAGTACTTC.

V and J are TRBV30 and TRBJ1-3, with D tentatively TRBD1 (5 bases). Germline CDR1 reads GTSNPN; CDR2 reads SVGIG (reference sequence). The CDR3 loop spans 13 amino acids. Trimming shortened V by 1 base and J by 5 bases, and 9 bases separated the two germline ends. This CDR3 is CAWSAGYRNTIYF. The CDR3 DNA reads TGTGCCTGGAGTGCAGGGTATCGAAACACCATATATTTT.

The chain links TRBV6-5 to TRBJ2-3; D ambiguous. Germline CDR1 and CDR2: MNHEY and SVGAGI. Trimming took off 5 bases at V and 4 bases at J, with 16 bases between the two ends. CDR3 length: 15 residues. The CDR3 bases are TGTGCCAGCAGTACCCGCCGAGCGAAGGCAGATACGCAGTATTTT. Encoded protein: CASSTRRAKADTQYF.

This chain links TRBV7-9 with TRBJ2-5; the D is unclear. CDR1 and CDR2 (germline): SEHNR, FQNEAQ (reference sequence). There are 14 residues in the CDR3. Trimming left V 1 base short and J 2 bases short, with 8 bases between. This CDR3 is CASSLGDTQETQYF. The CDR3 nucleotides read TGTGCCAGCAGCTTAGGAGATACTCAAGAGACCCAGTACTTC.

The chain uses TRBV6-5 and TRBJ2-7, with D maybe TRBD2 (6 bases). In germline, CDR1 is MNHEY, CDR2 SVGAGI. The V end lost 8 bases, the J end lost 0 bases, and 17 bases lay between the germline ends. This CDR3 contains 15 residues. This CDR3 is CASFPSDGGSYEQYF. The CDR3 DNA reads TGTGCCAGCTTTCCCTCCGACGGGGGCTCCTACGAGCAGTACTTC.

The V gene is TRBV9, the J gene TRBJ2-1; 11 nucleotides align to TRBD2. The CDR3 totals 14 residues. V lost 4 bases and J lost 6; bases outside the gene matches: 3. Germline V gene lookup returns CDR1 SGDLS and CDR2 YYNGEE. The DNA for the CDR3 is TGTGCCAGCAGCCTCGGGACTAGCGGCAATGAGCAGTTCTTC. This translates into CASSLGTSGNEQFF.

With respect to this clone: The junction does not match germline at one end; this may be a read error. The genes are TRBV27 and TRBJ2-7; 11 bases fit TRBD2. Germline loops: CDR1 MNHEY, CDR2 SMNVEV (reference sequence). The CDR3 spans 15 residues. The CDR3 DNA sequence: TGTGCCGGCAGTCGCGGGACTAGCGGAAATAACGAGCAGTACTTC. As protein: CAGSRGTSGNNEQYF.

The CDR3 nucleotides read TGTGCCACCCTAGGACAGGGGGATGGCGGGGAGCTGTTTTTT. As protein: CATLGQGDGGELFF. J is TRBJ2-2 and V is TRBV6-5; 10 bases map to TRBD1. Germline trimming cut 10 bases from V and 7 bases from J; bases unmatched to any gene: 9. Germline loops: CDR1 MNHEY, CDR2 SVGAGI. This CDR3 is built from 14 residues.

The genes are TRBV6-1 and TRBJ1-1; possible D gene TRBD1, 5 bases. The CDR3 sequence is 15 residues long. CDR1 MNHNS and CDR2 SASEGT come from the germline V gene. V was cut by 2 bases and J by 0 bases, with 10 bases left in between. In DNA, the CDR3 is TGTGCCAGCAGTGAAAACGCAGGGTTGAACACTGAAGCTTTCTTT. Amino acid sequence: CASSENAGLNTEAFF.

The V and J genes are TRBV7-9 and TRBJ2-7; D is uncertain. Germline CDR1 SEHNR, CDR2 FQNEAQ (reference sequence). Trimming removed 0 bases from V and 3 bases from J, with 3 bases in between. The CDR3 length is 12 residues. For the CDR3, the DNA is TGTGCCAGCAGCTTAGCTTACTACGAGCAGTACTTC. This translates into CASSLAYYEQYF.

A few counts support this clone. The V call is TRBV30, the J call TRBJ1-2, with D unclear. This CDR3 has 12 amino acids. Germline lookup yields CDR1 GTSNPN and CDR2 SVGIG (reference sequence). The germline V and J ends were trimmed by 4 bases and 4 bases, with 10 bases remaining between them. In DNA form, the CDR3 reads TGTGCCTGGAATGCGGGTTTCTATGGCTACACCTTC. Its protein is CAWNAGFYGYTF.

V is TRBV6-5 and J is TRBJ1-1, with unresolved D. This CDR3 comprises 14 residues. V gave up 2 bases and J gave up 4 bases, with 11 bases separating them. CDR1 MNHEY and CDR2 SVGAGI come from the germline V gene. The CDR3 coding sequence is TGTGCCAGCAGTTACAACGGGATGGGCACTGAAGCTTTCTTT. Translated: CASSYNGMGTEAFF.

This rearrangement joins TRBV7-6 to TRBJ1-1, with a tentative D call TRBD1 (6 bases). CDR1 is SGHVS and CDR2 is FNYEAQ in the germline V gene. Between the trimmed V and J ends, which lost 1 base and 3 bases, there was a span of 15 bases. The CDR3 extends over 16 amino acids. CDR3 protein: CASSLGGQGLDTEAFF. CDR3 DNA: TGTGCCAGCAGCTTAGGGGGCCAGGGGCTGGACACTGAAGCTTTCTTT.

This chain connects TRBV18 to TRBJ1-1; D uncertain. Germline V gene data show CDR1 as KGHSH and CDR2 as LQKENI. This CDR3 has 17 residues. Deletions cut 3 bases from V and 4 bases from J, with 21 bases between. CDR3 coding DNA: TGTGCCAGCTCACCCTCTATCGCGGGTCGGCTGGTCACTGAAGCTTTCTTT. It specifies CASSPSIAGRLVTEAFF.

This clone was seen only a few times. This rearrangement joins TRBV5-6 to TRBJ1-1; D is uncertain. V shed 6 bases and J shed 0 bases, with 21 bases lying between them. The CDR3 totals 17 residues. The germline V gene has CDR1 SGHDT and CDR2 YYEEEE. CDR3 protein: CASTLEVRAGLNTEAFF. CDR3 nucleotide sequence: TGTGCCAGCACCTTAGAGGTTCGAGCTGGGTTGAACACTGAAGCTTTCTTT.

The rearrangement joins TRBV29-1 to TRBJ1-2; 12 bases match TRBD1. Germline-derived CDR1 and CDR2 are SQVTM and ANQGSEA. There are 15 residues in the CDR3. V was pared by 3 bases and J by 5 bases, with 7 bases of the junction left unmatched. The CDR3 here is CSVDGTGGLSYGYTF. CDR3 bases: TGCAGCGTTGACGGGACAGGGGGCCTTTCGTATGGCTACACCTTC.

The chain joins TRBV5-4 to TRBJ2-3; 8 positions agree with TRBD2. The germline CDR1 and CDR2 sequences are SGHNT and YYREEE (reference sequence). Trimming took 0 bases from V and 5 from J; bases not matched to a gene: 8. The CDR3 runs to 16 residues. Written as DNA, the CDR3 is TGTGCCAGCAGCTTGGGAATTAGCGGGAATGGAGATACGCAGTATTTT. Amino acid sequence: CASSLGISGNGDTQYF. Drawing the rest from reference TRBV5-4 and TRBJ2-3, the complete variable domain is ETGVTQSPTHLIKTRGQQVTLRCSSQSGHNTVSWYQQALGQGPQFIFQYYREEENGRGNFPPRFSGLQFPNYSSELNVNALELDDSALYLCASSLGISGNGDTQYFGPGTRLTVL.

V and J are TRBV7-9 and TRBJ2-7; D is perhaps TRBD2 (5 bases). This CDR3 has 14 amino acids. Germline V gene lookup returns CDR1 SEHNR and CDR2 FQNEAQ (reference sequence). The V and J ends lost 3 bases and 2 bases respectively, with 11 bases between them. The CDR3 region is CASSFRTGPYEQYF. For the CDR3, the DNA is TGTGCCAGCAGCTTCCGGACTGGCCCCTACGAGCAGTACTTC.

This chain links TRBV5-1 with TRBJ2-7, with D perhaps matching TRBD1 (6 bases). This CDR3 has 13 amino acids. CDR1 is SGHRS, CDR2 YFSETQ, per germline. Trimming removed 2 bases from V and 7 bases from J, with 13 bases in between. This chain's CDR3 is CASSLETGLEQYF. In DNA form, the CDR3 reads TGCGCCAGCAGCTTAGAGACAGGCCTTGAGCAGTACTTC.

CDR3 amino acids: CSVEVPASGTHNEQFF. In nucleotides, the CDR3 is TGCAGCGTTGAAGTACCGGCTAGCGGGACCCACAATGAGCAGTTCTTC. The gene calls are TRBV29-1 and TRBJ2-1; 9 bases line up with TRBD2. Trimming took 1 base from V and 5 from J; bases not matched to a gene: 9. CDR1 and CDR2 (germline): SQVTM, ANQGSEA. The CDR3 totals 16 residues.

V gene TRBV18 combines with J gene TRBJ1-1, with a tentative D call TRBD1 (6 bases). Germline CDR1 KGHSH, CDR2 LQKENI. This CDR3 contains 18 residues. V was cut by 0 bases and J by 1 base, with 18 bases left in between. CDR3 nucleotide sequence: TGTGCCAGCTCACCACCGAATCGGGCAGGGGCTTGGAACACTGAAGCTTTCTTT. Translating it yields CASSPPNRAGAWNTEAFF.